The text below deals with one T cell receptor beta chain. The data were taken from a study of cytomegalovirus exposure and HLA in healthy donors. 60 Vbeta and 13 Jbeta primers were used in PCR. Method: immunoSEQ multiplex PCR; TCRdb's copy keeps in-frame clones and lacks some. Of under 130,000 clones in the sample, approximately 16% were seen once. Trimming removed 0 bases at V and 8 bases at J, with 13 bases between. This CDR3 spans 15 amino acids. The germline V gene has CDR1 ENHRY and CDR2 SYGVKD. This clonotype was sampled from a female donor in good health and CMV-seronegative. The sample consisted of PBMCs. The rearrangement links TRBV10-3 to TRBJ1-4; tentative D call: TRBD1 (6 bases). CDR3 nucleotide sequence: TGTGCCATCAGTGAGTCGGGGGCGGGCGGAGAAAAACTGTTTTTT. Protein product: CAISESGAGGEKLFF.